The following is a T cell receptor (beta chain) sequence with its context. The germline gives CDR1 SGHVS, CDR2 FNYEAQ. V gave up 4 bases and J gave up 5 bases, with 17 bases separating them. This CDR3 is built from 15 residues. The source of the sample is a study of shared clonotypes between healthy human individuals. Original analysis: Filtering was not the same, since immunoSEQ gave junction-only sequences without quality scores. TCRdb's copy holds only in-frame clones and misses some; the assay was immunoSEQ multiplex PCR. The V and J calls and the clone size are those of that table, but D and trimming were determined from the DNA. The data hold 2 million to 3 million clones, with more than 90% observed a single time.

The receptor was derived from a man aged 18 to 29 in good health. The sequencing sample was made of naive CD4+ T cells sorted from blood. As to subset: CD45RA+ positively selected. V gene TRBV7-6 combines with J gene TRBJ2-5; D is perhaps TRBD2 (7 bases). CDR3 sequence (DNA): TGTGCCAGCAGCTCGTTCGGGGGGCCGGGTGAGACCCAGTACTTC. Residues: CASSSFGGPGETQYF. Looking up the rest from reference TRBV7-6 and TRBJ2-5 gives the full variable domain: GAGVSQSPRYKVTKRGQDVALRCDPISGHVSLYWYRQALGQGPEFLTYFNYEAQQDKSGLPNDRFSAERPEGSISTLTIQRTEQRDSAMYRCASSSFGGPGETQYFGPGTRLLVL.